Shown below are 24 T cell receptor beta chains from a single sample sequenced in a study of T cell changes during pregnancy in multiple sclerosis. Produced via immunoSEQ multiplex PCR; TCRdb's table is partial and in-frame only. The sample shows some 40,000 clones, 85% to 95% of them seen only once. Sequenced here: CD4+ T cells from peripheral blood mononuclear cells, sampled in the second trimester of pregnancy. The receptors shown here come from a female donor with multiple sclerosis, enrolled in a pregnancy study.

This chain joins TRBV4-3 and TRBJ2-1, with 7 bases fitting TRBD2. V gave up 1 base and J gave up 1 base; unmatched junction bases: 7. CDR3 length equals 17 residues. Germline-derived CDR1 and CDR2 are LGHNA and YSLEER. The CDR3 reads CASSQGEGGGSYNEQFF. The CDR3 DNA reads TGCGCCAGCAGCCAAGGAGAGGGCGGGGGATCCTACAATGAGCAGTTCTTC.

The chain employs TRBV6-1 and TRBJ1-1, with D uncertain. CDR3 size: 14 residues. The germline CDR1 and CDR2 sequences are MNHNS and SASEGT. Trimming left V 2 bases short and J 1 base short, with 8 bases between. DNA for the CDR3: TGTGCCAGCAGTGAATCGGGGAAGAACACTGAAGCTTTCTTT. Protein: CASSESGKNTEAFF.

V gene TRBV7-7 combines with J gene TRBJ2-4, with 12 bases identical to TRBD2. CDR1 is SSHAT, CDR2 FNYEAQ, per germline (reference sequence). This CDR3 has 18 residues. Trimming took 5 bases from V and 3 from J; bases not matched to a gene: 11. The CDR3 sequence: CASSMGLAGPRDKNIQYF. The CDR3 DNA reads TGTGCCAGCAGCATGGGACTAGCGGGCCCTCGAGACAAAAACATTCAGTACTTC.

This clone was seen a single time. The gene calls are TRBV5-1 and TRBJ2-7, with 10 bases that match TRBD1. The CDR3 is made up of 15 amino acids. Germline V gene lookup returns CDR1 SGHRS and CDR2 YFSETQ. V shed 4 bases and J 6 bases; nucleotides not matched to a gene: 10. DNA for the CDR3: TGCGCCAGCAGCGTGGGACAGGGGAGGGCCTCCGAGCAGTACTTC. It specifies CASSVGQGRASEQYF.

The rearrangement links TRBV11-2 to TRBJ2-3, with 9 nucleotides matching TRBD2. This CDR3 is 16 amino acids long. Germline V gives CDR1 SGHAT, CDR2 FQNNGV. Trimming took 6 bases from V and 2 from J; bases not matched to a gene: 9. CDR3 coding DNA: TGTGCCAGCAGTTTATTAGCGGGGGCTCTCACAGATACGCAGTATTTT. Protein: CASSLLAGALTDTQYF.

The chain couples TRBV7-2 to TRBJ2-7, with 15 bases fitting TRBD2. Germline CDR1 SGHTA, CDR2 FQGNSA. The V gene end was trimmed by 4 bases and the J gene end by 6 bases; junction bases not matched to a gene: 10. This CDR3 region has 17 residues. Written as DNA, the CDR3 is TGTGCCAGCAGCTCGACCCGCGGACTAGCGGGGGGGCCCGAGCAGTACTTC. Translated, it gives CASSSTRGLAGGPEQYF.

The rearrangement links TRBV27 to TRBJ1-2; D not certain. The length of the CDR3 is 14 residues. Between the trimmed V and J ends, which lost 5 bases and 4 bases, there was a span of 14 bases. Looked up from germline, CDR1 is MNHEY and CDR2 is SMNVEV (reference sequence). The CDR3 here is CASSRDGRIYGYTF. The CDR3, as DNA: TGTGCCAGCAGTAGAGACGGGAGAATCTATGGCTACACCTTC.

V and J are TRBV7-8 and TRBJ2-1; TRBD2 agrees at 7 bases. Germline values: CDR1 SGHVS, CDR2 FQNEAQ. The V segment lost 5 bases and the J segment 7 bases; nucleotides outside the gene matches: 11. The CDR3 has 15 amino acids. CDR3 coding DNA: TGTGCCAGCAGCCCCAGGGTAGCGGGCCCAAATGAGCAGTTCTTC. Translating gives CASSPRVAGPNEQFF.

CDR3 sequence reads: CASSALDRNEKLFF. CDR3 DNA sequence: TGTGCCAGCTCCGCCTTGGACAGAAATGAAAAACTGTTTTTT. The V gene is TRBV18, the J gene TRBJ1-4; TRBD1 might be the D (6 bases). Germline V gene sequence: CDR1 KGHSH, CDR2 LQKENI. This CDR3 is 14 amino acids long. Deletions cut 6 bases from V and 5 bases from J, with 13 bases between.

CDR3 amino acids: CASSVGGNTEAFF. CDR3 coding DNA: TGTGCCAGCTCCGTCGGGGGGAACACTGAAGCTTTCTTT. V gene TRBV18 combines with J gene TRBJ1-1; weak D call: TRBD1 (5 bases). Germline CDR1 KGHSH, CDR2 LQKENI. Trimming removed 6 bases at V and 1 base at J, with 9 bases between. The CDR3 length is 13 residues.

This clone was counted once. V gene TRBV5-3 combines with J gene TRBJ2-7; 8 positions agree with TRBD2. TRBV5-3 is an ORF for which the function is uncertain. The length of the CDR3 is 14 residues. The V gene end was trimmed by 3 bases and the J gene end by 5 bases; junction bases not matched to a gene: 7. The CDR3 DNA is TGTGCCAGAAGCTCGCAGCGGGAGCTTAACGAGCAGTACTTC. Its translation is CARSSQRELNEQYF.

The chain links TRBV6-5 to TRBJ2-6; unclear D gene. Trimming removed 7 bases from V and 0 bases from J, with 10 bases in between. The CDR3 runs 15 residues. The germline V gene has CDR1 MNHEY and CDR2 SVGAGI. The CDR3 DNA reads as TGTGCCAGCAAGCCCAGGCCCTCTGGGGCCAACGTCCTGACTTTC. Protein: CASKPRPSGANVLTF.

As DNA, the CDR3 is TGTGCCAGCAGAATACAGGGGGGCACTGAAGCTTTCTTT. Encoded protein: CASRIQGGTEAFF. This rearrangement joins TRBV2 to TRBJ1-1; TRBD1 aligns across 8 bases. Germline trimming cut 6 bases from V and 4 bases from J; bases unmatched to any gene: 4. There are 13 residues in the CDR3. The germline gives CDR1 SNHLY, CDR2 FYNNEI.

The rearrangement uses TRBV6-5 and TRBJ1-1; 7 positions match TRBD1. Germline lookup yields CDR1 MNHEY and CDR2 SVGAGI. V lost 6 bases, J lost 0 bases, and 1 base stayed unmatched. CDR3 length: 13 residues. Here the CDR3 DNA reads TGTGCCAGCAGGGACAGGATGAACACTGAAGCTTTCTTT. Translation: CASRDRMNTEAFF.

This clone has a single count. The V and J genes are TRBV5-4 and TRBJ1-2; unclear D gene. Germline CDR1 SGHNT, CDR2 YYREEE (reference sequence). The V gene lost 0 bases and the J gene lost 4 bases, with 4 bases spanning the gap. CDR3 length: 12 residues. The CDR3 here is CASSLGIYGYTF. In nucleotides, the CDR3 is TGTGCCAGCAGCTTGGGTATCTATGGCTACACCTTC.

V is TRBV5-1 and J is TRBJ2-7; 9 bases map to TRBD1. The V segment lost 1 base and the J segment 5 bases; nucleotides outside the gene matches: 7. CDR1 and CDR2 (germline): SGHRS, YFSETQ. The length of the CDR3 is 15 residues. CDR3 residues: CASSLSGQGLHEQYF. The CDR3 nucleotides read TGCGCCAGCAGCTTGAGTGGACAGGGGTTACACGAGCAGTACTTC.

As DNA, the CDR3 is TGTGCCAGCAGCCCCCCCCAGGGAACTGAAGCTTTCTTT. It encodes CASSPPQGTEAFF. V usage is TRBV9 and J usage is TRBJ1-1; perhaps TRBD1 as D (5 bases). V was clipped by 4 bases and J by 5 bases, with 12 bases between them. The germline CDR1 and CDR2 sequences are SGDLS and YYNGEE. The CDR3 consists of 13 residues.

V is TRBV27 and J is TRBJ2-1, with D tentatively TRBD2 (6 bases). V gave up 2 bases and J gave up 7 bases, with 12 bases separating them. CDR3 length: 14 residues. Germline V gives CDR1 MNHEY, CDR2 SMNVEV (reference sequence). In DNA form, the CDR3 reads TGTGCCAGCAGTTTAGAGGGGAGGTTGAATGAGCAGTTCTTC. Its translation: CASSLEGRLNEQFF.

V usage is TRBV27 and J usage is TRBJ1-6, with 7 bases lining up with TRBD1. The germline V gene encodes CDR1 MNHEY and CDR2 SMNVEV (reference sequence). J lost 9 bases, V lost 2 bases, and 7 bases had no gene match. The CDR3 length is 15 residues. As DNA, the CDR3 is TGTGCCAGCAGTTTAGAAGTAGGGGGCCCTTCACCCCTCCACTTT. It codes for CASSLEVGGPSPLHF.

In this sample, this clone turned up a few times. V usage is TRBV19 and J usage is TRBJ2-7; D unclear. Trimming removed 6 bases from V and 4 bases from J, with 10 bases in between. CDR1 and CDR2 from the germline V gene are LNHDA and SQIVND (reference sequence). The CDR3 runs 12 residues. The CDR3 sequence: CASRLTEYEQYF. DNA of the CDR3: TGTGCCAGTAGATTGACTGAATACGAGCAGTACTTC.

The chain uses TRBV6-1 and TRBJ1-4; 7 nucleotides agree with TRBD1. Per germline, CDR1 MNHNS and CDR2 SASEGT. V was pared by 6 bases and J by 8 bases, with 12 bases of the junction left unmatched. The CDR3 is 15 residues long. CDR3: CASRAQTGFSEKLFF. As DNA, the CDR3 is TGTGCCAGCAGGGCTCAGACAGGGTTTAGCGAAAAACTGTTTTTT.

The chain has TRBV29-1 and TRBJ1-2, with D possibly being TRBD1 (5 bases). Deletions cut 7 bases from V and 6 bases from J, with 18 bases between. CDR3 length: 13 residues. The germline V gene encodes CDR1 SQVTM and CDR2 ANQGSEA. DNA for the CDR3: TGCAGCGCTACCCAGCCAGGGAGGGATGGCTACACCTTC. Encoded protein: CSATQPGRDGYTF.

The chain couples TRBV7-8 to TRBJ1-5, with unresolved D. The CDR3 loop spans 14 amino acids. Germline CDR1 and CDR2: SGHVS and FQNEAQ. V was trimmed by 1 base and J by 3 bases, leaving 7 bases between them. The CDR3 DNA sequence: TGTGCCAGCAGCTTAGAAGTCTACAATCAGCCCCAGCATTTT. Translating it yields CASSLEVYNQPQHF.

The rearrangement links TRBV5-1 to TRBJ1-6; 11 positions agree with TRBD1. Trimming removed 0 bases from V and 9 bases from J; junction bases left unmatched: 11. This CDR3 contains 18 residues. The germline V gene encodes CDR1 SGHRS and CDR2 YFSETQ. The CDR3 region is CASSLASSGTGGRSPLHF. The DNA for the CDR3 is TGCGCCAGCAGCTTGGCAAGTTCGGGGACAGGGGGTCGTTCACCCCTCCACTTT.